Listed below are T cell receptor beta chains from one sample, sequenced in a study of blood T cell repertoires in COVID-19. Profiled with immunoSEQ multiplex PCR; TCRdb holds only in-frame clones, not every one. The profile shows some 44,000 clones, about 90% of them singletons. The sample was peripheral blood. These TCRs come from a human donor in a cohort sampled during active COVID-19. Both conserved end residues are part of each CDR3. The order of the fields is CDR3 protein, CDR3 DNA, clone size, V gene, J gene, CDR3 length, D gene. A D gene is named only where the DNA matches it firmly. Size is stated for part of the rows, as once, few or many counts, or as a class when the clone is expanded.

CDR3 protein: CASSTTQGDNQPQHF; CDR3 DNA: TGTGCCAGCAGCACTACCCAGGGTGACAATCAGCCCCAGCATTTT; clone size: few; V gene: TRBV28; J gene: TRBJ1-5; CDR3 length: 15; D gene: -
CDR3 protein: CASSPQGVKGTEAFF; CDR3 DNA: TGCGCCAGCAGCCCCCAGGGGGTGAAGGGGACTGAAGCTTTCTTT; clone size: -; V gene: TRBV5-1; J gene: TRBJ1-1; CDR3 length: 15; D gene: TRBD1
CDR3 protein: CASSPGTSSINEQFF; CDR3 DNA: TGTGCCAGCAGCCCCGGGACTAGTTCAATCAATGAGCAGTTCTTC; clone size: -; V gene: TRBV7-9; J gene: TRBJ2-1; CDR3 length: 15; D gene: TRBD2
CDR3 protein: CASSYGSTGYNEQFF; CDR3 DNA: TGTGCCAGCAGTTACGGGTCGACCGGCTACAATGAGCAGTTCTTC; clone size: once; V gene: TRBV5-4; J gene: TRBJ2-1; CDR3 length: 15; D gene: -
CDR3 protein: CASSAGQGFYGYTF; CDR3 DNA: TGTGCCAGCAGTGCGGGACAGGGGTTCTATGGCTACACCTTC; clone size: -; V gene: TRBV2; J gene: TRBJ1-2; CDR3 length: 14; D gene: TRBD1
CDR3 protein: CASSQADRGGQPQHF; CDR3 DNA: TGTGCCAGCAGCCAGGCCGACAGGGGCGGTCAGCCCCAGCATTTT; clone size: -; V gene: TRBV3-1/TRBV3-2; J gene: TRBJ1-5; CDR3 length: 15; D gene: TRBD1
CDR3 protein: CATASQAGTEAFF; CDR3 DNA: TGTGCCACCGCGAGTCAGGCGGGCACTGAAGCTTTCTTT; clone size: -; V gene: TRBV12-3/TRBV12-4; J gene: TRBJ1-1; CDR3 length: 13; D gene: -
CDR3 protein: CASSWQGVPGNEQFF; CDR3 DNA: TGCGCCAGCAGCTGGCAGGGTGTCCCCGGCAATGAGCAGTTCTTC; clone size: -; V gene: TRBV5-1; J gene: TRBJ2-1; CDR3 length: 15; D gene: -
CDR3 protein: CASSFNYGSYNEQFF; CDR3 DNA: TGTGCCAGCAGTTTTAATTACGGCTCCTACAATGAGCAGTTCTTC; clone size: -; V gene: TRBV27; J gene: TRBJ2-1; CDR3 length: 15; D gene: -
CDR3 protein: CASSSHRGYEQYF; CDR3 DNA: TGTGCCAGCAGCTCCCACAGGGGCTACGAGCAGTACTTC; clone size: -; V gene: TRBV11-1; J gene: TRBJ2-7; CDR3 length: 13; D gene: TRBD1
CDR3 protein: CASSLSWTAGPKYGYTF; CDR3 DNA: TGTGCCAGCAGTTTATCGTGGACAGCCGGCCCCAAATATGGCTACACCTTC; clone size: -; V gene: TRBV27; J gene: TRBJ1-2; CDR3 length: 17; D gene: -
CDR3 protein: CASSKGGRGSGELFF; CDR3 DNA: TGTGCCAGCAGCAAAGGCGGCAGGGGAAGCGGGGAGCTGTTTTTT; clone size: -; V gene: TRBV21-1; J gene: TRBJ2-2; CDR3 length: 15; D gene: -
CDR3 protein: CASSPSELGTQYF; CDR3 DNA: TGTGCCAGCAGCCCCTCCGAGCTAGGTACGCAGTATTTT; clone size: -; V gene: TRBV3-1/TRBV3-2; J gene: TRBJ2-3; CDR3 length: 13; D gene: -
CDR3 protein: CASSVGMGTGSNEQYF; CDR3 DNA: TGTGCCAGCAGCGTAGGCATGGGGACAGGGAGCAACGAGCAGTACTTC; clone size: -; V gene: TRBV5-6; J gene: TRBJ2-7; CDR3 length: 16; D gene: TRBD1
CDR3 protein: CASSQDGDRRKNTIYF; CDR3 DNA: TGCGCCAGCAGCCAAGATGGGGACAGGCGGAAAAACACCATATATTTT; clone size: -; V gene: TRBV4-3; J gene: TRBJ1-3; CDR3 length: 16; D gene: TRBD1
CDR3 protein: CASSQRRGGRLFF; CDR3 DNA: TGTGCCAGCAGCCAGAGGAGGGGAGGTCGGCTGTTTTTT; clone size: -; V gene: TRBV4-2; J gene: TRBJ1-4; CDR3 length: 13; D gene: -
CDR3 protein: CASNRGTSIPNQPQHF; CDR3 DNA: TGTGCCAGCAACAGGGGGACTTCGATTCCCAATCAGCCCCAGCATTTT; clone size: -; V gene: TRBV19; J gene: TRBJ1-5; CDR3 length: 16; D gene: TRBD1
CDR3 protein: CASRRTSGRTDTQYF; CDR3 DNA: TGTGCCAGCAGGCGGACTAGCGGTCGCACAGATACGCAGTATTTT; clone size: -; V gene: TRBV6-5; J gene: TRBJ2-3; CDR3 length: 15; D gene: TRBD2
CDR3 protein: CASSVNLGQGKAFF; CDR3 DNA: TGTGCCAGCAGCGTAAACCTCGGACAGGGTAAAGCTTTCTTT; clone size: -; V gene: TRBV9; J gene: TRBJ1-1; CDR3 length: 14; D gene: TRBD1
CDR3 protein: CASSDVERGGTDTQYF; CDR3 DNA: TGTGCCAGCAGTGATGTGGAGCGGGGGGGCACAGATACGCAGTATTTT; clone size: -; V gene: TRBV2; J gene: TRBJ2-3; CDR3 length: 16; D gene: TRBD2
CDR3 protein: CASSRDGRDPTNEKLFF; CDR3 DNA: TGTGCCAGCAGCAGGGATGGACGGGATCCAACTAATGAAAAACTGTTTTTT; clone size: -; V gene: TRBV5-4; J gene: TRBJ1-4; CDR3 length: 17; D gene: -
CDR3 protein: CASMGGPPYEQYF; CDR3 DNA: TGTGCCAGTATGGGGGGTCCCCCCTACGAGCAGTACTTC; clone size: -; V gene: TRBV6-5; J gene: TRBJ2-7; CDR3 length: 13; D gene: -
CDR3 protein: CASSQETSREELFF; CDR3 DNA: TGCGCCAGCAGCCAAGAAACGTCCCGGGAAGAACTGTTTTTT; clone size: once; V gene: TRBV4-3; J gene: TRBJ1-4; CDR3 length: 14; D gene: -
CDR3 protein: CASSLGHPGGAEAFF; CDR3 DNA: TGTGCCAGCAGCCTGGGCCATCCCGGAGGCGCTGAAGCTTTCTTT; clone size: -; V gene: TRBV5-4; J gene: TRBJ1-1; CDR3 length: 15; D gene: -
CDR3 protein: CASSIPGGDPRDTQYF; CDR3 DNA: TGTGCCAGCAGCATACCGGGGGGGGACCCAAGAGATACGCAGTATTTT; clone size: -; V gene: TRBV11-3; J gene: TRBJ2-3; CDR3 length: 16; D gene: TRBD2
CDR3 protein: CASSVDHRNSPLHF; CDR3 DNA: TGTGCCAGCAGCGTAGATCACAGAAATTCACCCCTCCACTTT; clone size: -; V gene: TRBV9; J gene: TRBJ1-6; CDR3 length: 14; D gene: -
CDR3 protein: CASSQPASVPTDTQYF; CDR3 DNA: TGTGCCAGCAGCCAACCTGCTAGCGTACCCACAGATACGCAGTATTTT; clone size: -; V gene: TRBV7-9; J gene: TRBJ2-3; CDR3 length: 16; D gene: -
CDR3 protein: CASGIAGVYEQYF; CDR3 DNA: TGTGCCAGCGGAATAGCGGGAGTTTACGAGCAGTACTTC; clone size: -; V gene: TRBV27; J gene: TRBJ2-7; CDR3 length: 13; D gene: TRBD2
CDR3 protein: CASSRGLAGSTDTQYF; CDR3 DNA: TGTGCCAGCAGCCGAGGACTAGCGGGGAGCACAGATACGCAGTATTTT; clone size: -; V gene: TRBV11-3; J gene: TRBJ2-3; CDR3 length: 16; D gene: TRBD2
CDR3 protein: CASSVTSYEQYF; CDR3 DNA: TGTGCCAGCAGTGTGACATCCTACGAGCAGTACTTC; clone size: -; V gene: TRBV25-1; J gene: TRBJ2-7; CDR3 length: 12; D gene: -
CDR3 protein: CATGTGSNEKLFF; CDR3 DNA: TGTGCCACCGGGACAGGGAGTAATGAAAAACTGTTTTTT; clone size: -; V gene: TRBV10-3; J gene: TRBJ1-4; CDR3 length: 13; D gene: TRBD1
CDR3 protein: CASSDLQGSSNLNTQYF; CDR3 DNA: TGTGCCAGCAGCGACCTACAGGGATCCTCAAATCTAAATACGCAGTATTTT; clone size: -; V gene: TRBV9; J gene: TRBJ2-3; CDR3 length: 17; D gene: -
CDR3 protein: CASSFVQGPSYGYTF; CDR3 DNA: TGCGCCAGCAGCTTCGTGCAGGGCCCTAGCTATGGCTACACCTTC; clone size: -; V gene: TRBV5-1; J gene: TRBJ1-2; CDR3 length: 15; D gene: -
CDR3 protein: CASSSLGRAGTDTQYF; CDR3 DNA: TGTGCCAGCAGTTCCCTGGGGAGGGCAGGCACAGATACGCAGTATTTT; clone size: -; V gene: TRBV28; J gene: TRBJ2-3; CDR3 length: 16; D gene: TRBD2
CDR3 protein: CASSLPSINYGYTF; CDR3 DNA: TGTGCCAGCAGCTTACCCAGTATAAACTATGGCTACACCTTC; clone size: once; V gene: TRBV7-2; J gene: TRBJ1-2; CDR3 length: 14; D gene: -
CDR3 protein: CASSRLQASYEQYF; CDR3 DNA: TGTGCCAGCAGCAGGTTACAGGCGTCCTACGAGCAGTACTTC; clone size: -; V gene: TRBV21-1; J gene: TRBJ2-7; CDR3 length: 14; D gene: -
CDR3 protein: CASSLRRNYGYTF; CDR3 DNA: TGTGCCAGCAGTTTACGGCGGAACTATGGCTACACCTTC; clone size: -; V gene: TRBV27; J gene: TRBJ1-2; CDR3 length: 13; D gene: -
CDR3 protein: CASRAGPGGGEQYF; CDR3 DNA: TGTGCCAGCAGAGCCGGTCCGGGGGGGGGAGAGCAGTACTTC; clone size: -; V gene: TRBV7-2; J gene: TRBJ2-7; CDR3 length: 14; D gene: TRBD2
CDR3 protein: CASSLVPGNNEKLFF; CDR3 DNA: TGTGCCAGCAGCTTAGTTCCCGGGAACAATGAAAAACTGTTTTTT; clone size: -; V gene: TRBV7-2; J gene: TRBJ1-4; CDR3 length: 15; D gene: -
CDR3 protein: CASSWWDYQETQYF; CDR3 DNA: TGCGCCAGCAGCTGGTGGGACTACCAGGAGACCCAGTACTTC; clone size: once; V gene: TRBV5-1; J gene: TRBJ2-5; CDR3 length: 14; D gene: TRBD2
CDR3 protein: CASSLGGGPQETQYF; CDR3 DNA: TGTGCCAGCAGCTTGGGCGGGGGGCCCCAAGAGACCCAGTACTTC; clone size: -; V gene: TRBV5-4; J gene: TRBJ2-5; CDR3 length: 15; D gene: TRBD2
CDR3 protein: CASSAGGTVTGELFF; CDR3 DNA: TGTGCCAGCAGCGCAGGGGGCACGGTCACCGGGGAGCTGTTTTTT; clone size: -; V gene: TRBV9; J gene: TRBJ2-2; CDR3 length: 15; D gene: TRBD1
CDR3 protein: CATSRAGGTGELFF; CDR3 DNA: TGTGCCACCAGCAGGGCAGGGGGTACCGGGGAGCTGTTTTTT; clone size: -; V gene: TRBV15; J gene: TRBJ2-2; CDR3 length: 14; D gene: TRBD1
CDR3 protein: CASSLGFGGSSYEQYF; CDR3 DNA: TGCGCCAGCAGCTTGGGGTTCGGCGGGAGCTCCTACGAGCAGTACTTC; clone size: -; V gene: TRBV5-1; J gene: TRBJ2-7; CDR3 length: 16; D gene: TRBD2
CDR3 protein: CASSPLTSGRVSGTDTQYF; CDR3 DNA: TGTGCCAGCAGCCCTCTGACTAGCGGGAGGGTTTCCGGGACAGATACGCAGTATTTT; clone size: -; V gene: TRBV5-6; J gene: TRBJ2-3; CDR3 length: 19; D gene: TRBD2
CDR3 protein: CASARGTNTGELFF; CDR3 DNA: TGCGCCAGCGCGCGGGGGACGAACACCGGGGAGCTGTTTTTT; clone size: -; V gene: TRBV10-1; J gene: TRBJ2-2; CDR3 length: 14; D gene: TRBD2
CDR3 protein: CASSLTSGGLPTDTQYF; CDR3 DNA: TGTGCCAGCAGCTTAACGTCGGGCGGGCTCCCGACAGATACGCAGTATTTT; clone size: -; V gene: TRBV7-3; J gene: TRBJ2-3; CDR3 length: 17; D gene: -
CDR3 protein: CASSLVTSGTNEQFF; CDR3 DNA: TGTGCCAGCAGCTTAGTGACTAGCGGGACCAATGAGCAGTTCTTC; clone size: -; V gene: TRBV7-2; J gene: TRBJ2-1; CDR3 length: 15; D gene: TRBD2